This T cell receptor (beta chain) was profiled in a study of blood T cells in healthy people across ages. For the second PCR, which ran for roughly 7 to 11 cycles, a sample-barcoded 5' primer and a J-beta primer mix were used. MiXCR, applied by TCRdb to the 5' RACE reads, yields one record per CDR3 protein. Among 890,000 or so distinct CDR3 sequences listed, less than 80% were seen once. Sequenced sample: blood. The sequence was obtained from a man younger than 45 in good health.

CDR3 nucleotides: TGTGCCAGCAGCTGGACTAGCGGGGGTGAGGGTGCACACACAGATACGCAGTATTTT. This translates into CASSWTSGGEGAHTDTQYF. The rearrangement joins TRBV7-6 to TRBJ2-3; 13 bases fit TRBD2. The junction had 12 bases not matched to a gene; V was cut back by 4 bases and J by 2 bases. Germline values: CDR1 SGHVS, CDR2 FNYEAQ. This CDR3 comprises 19 residues.